The 5 T cell receptor beta chains below were found in one sample sequenced in a study of cytomegalovirus exposure and HLA in healthy donors. Measured with immunoSEQ multiplex PCR; TCRdb has only the in-frame clones, and not every one. The profile covers about 190,000 clones, with approximately 84% appearing a single time and roughly 7% taken by the ten largest. The sequencing input was PBMCs. The receptors were sampled from a man aged 18 to 30 in good health and CMV-seropositive.

This clone appeared a single time. V and J are TRBV30 and TRBJ2-1; no definite D call. Trimming took off 0 bases at V and 0 bases at J, with 9 bases between the two ends. Per germline, CDR1 GTSNPN and CDR2 SVGIG (reference sequence). The CDR3 covers 15 residues. The CDR3 nucleotides read TGTGCCTGGAGTGTAAGTGTCAGCTCCTACAATGAGCAGTTCTTC. Its translation is CAWSVSVSSYNEQFF.

The chain combines TRBV28 with TRBJ2-5; D unclear. The CDR3 length is 14 residues. With 2 bases removed from V and 2 bases from J, the gap between germline ends came to 9 bases. Germline CDR1 MDHEN, CDR2 SYDVKM. The CDR3 loop reads CASSLGPPQETQYF. The CDR3 nucleotides are TGTGCCAGCAGTTTAGGGCCCCCTCAAGAGACCCAGTACTTC. Full variable domain (remainder filled in from reference TRBV28 and TRBJ2-5): DVKVTQSSRYLVKRTGEKVFLECVQDMDHENMFWYRQDPGLGLRLIYFSYDVKMKEKGDIPEGYSVSREKKERFSLILESASTNQTSMYLCASSLGPPQETQYFGPGTRLLVL.

This clone was seen only a few times. This CDR3 is CASSPRRTSGSGETQYF. CDR3 sequence (DNA): TGTGCCAGCAGCCCCCGGAGGACTAGCGGGAGCGGGGAGACCCAGTACTTC. The chain recombines TRBV5-4 with TRBJ2-5, with 13 nucleotides matching TRBD2. With V trimmed by 4 bases and J by 5 bases, 11 bases remained unmatched. The CDR3 is 17 residues long. Germline CDR1 and CDR2: SGHNT and YYREEE (reference sequence).

The J gene is TRBJ1-3, the V gene TRBV10-3; a weak D match, TRBD1 (6 bases). The CDR3 contains 13 residues. With 6 bases removed from V and 2 bases from J, the gap between germline ends came to 8 bases. The germline V gene encodes CDR1 ENHRY and CDR2 SYGVKD. CDR3 in DNA: TGTGCCATCAGACAGGGTGCTGGAAACACCATATATTTT. Translation gives CAIRQGAGNTIYF.

The rearrangement links TRBV7-2 to TRBJ2-3, with D tentatively TRBD1 (6 bases). Per germline, CDR1 SGHTA and CDR2 FQGNSA. Trimming pared 5 bases from V and 0 bases from J, leaving 9 bases between. This CDR3 has 14 residues. In nucleotides, the CDR3 is TGTGCCAGCAGCCTGGGACACAGCACAGATACGCAGTATTTT. Protein sequence: CASSLGHSTDTQYF.